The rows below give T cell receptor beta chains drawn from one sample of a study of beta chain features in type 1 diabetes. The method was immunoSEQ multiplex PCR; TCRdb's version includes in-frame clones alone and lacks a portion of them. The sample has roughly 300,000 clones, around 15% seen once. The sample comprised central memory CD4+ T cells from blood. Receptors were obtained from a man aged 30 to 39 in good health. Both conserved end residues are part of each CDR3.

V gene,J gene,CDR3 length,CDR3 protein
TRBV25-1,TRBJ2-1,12,CASSDRENEQFF
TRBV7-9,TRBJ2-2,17,CASSLRAGGTATGELFF
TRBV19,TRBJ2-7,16,CASSIDRDRYYYEQYF
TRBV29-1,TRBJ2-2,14,CSVQPGTGAPELFF
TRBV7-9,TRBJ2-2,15,CASNSRGDGSGELFF
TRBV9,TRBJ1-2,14,CASSLSGTVYGYTF
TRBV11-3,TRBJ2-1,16,CASSLQAGSSYNEQFF
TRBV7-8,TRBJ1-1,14,CASSLGLGRTEAFF
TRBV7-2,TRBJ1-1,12,CASNVPIDGAFF
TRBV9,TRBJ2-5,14,CASRVPGQGETQYF
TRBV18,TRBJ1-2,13,CASSPGGLGDYTF
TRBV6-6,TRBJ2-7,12,CAIRDSWAEQYF
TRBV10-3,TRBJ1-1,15,CATRAPAGPNTEAFF
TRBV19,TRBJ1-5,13,CASSIDQGRPQHF
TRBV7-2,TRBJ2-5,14,CASSQDARQETQYF
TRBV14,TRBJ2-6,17,CASSRTGKRSGANVLTF
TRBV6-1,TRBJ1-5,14,CASSPGAQYQPQHF
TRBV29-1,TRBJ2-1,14,CSVEFMSSYNEQFF
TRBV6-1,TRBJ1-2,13,CASSGRVNYGYTF
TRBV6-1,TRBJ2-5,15,CASSGVTSGEETQYF
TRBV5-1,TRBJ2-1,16,CASSPGLAGTYNEQFF
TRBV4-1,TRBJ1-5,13,CASSQPPGQPQHF
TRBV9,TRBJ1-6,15,CASSATTGQFSPLHF
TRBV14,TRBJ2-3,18,CASSQDEWATEGTDTQYF
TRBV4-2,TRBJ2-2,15,CASSQTSVNTGELFF
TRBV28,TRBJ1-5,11,CASSRGGTQHF
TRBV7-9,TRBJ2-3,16,CASTPGASGLTDTQYF
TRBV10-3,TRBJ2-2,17,CAISESGAGTQTGELFF
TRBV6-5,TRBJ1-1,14,CASSYDRKNTEAFF